This T cell receptor (beta chain) was found in a study of T cell clones after liver transplantation (dated by TCRdb to the late 2010s). General notes on the study: Samples were obtained from ITN030ST, a randomized trial in which withdrawal of immunosuppression was attempted within 2 years of liver transplantation. The subjects received no induction therapy and were kept on standard immunosuppression until randomization at 12-24 months post-transplant. Tolerance was defined as complete withdrawal of immunosuppression for at least one year without a rise in liver enzymes beyond twice the upper limit of normal. Donor-reactive T cell clones were identified using TCRbeta sequencing after a pre-transplant mixed lymphocyte reaction and were then followed in post-transplant blood. Third party-reactive TCRbeta sequences were also identified from pre-transplant MLRs to serve as an antigen-independent comparator for donor-reactive sequences. The study cohort included 8 liver transplant recipients, of whom 3 were classified as tolerant and 5 as non-tolerant. Blood samples were collected pre-transplant, then pre-randomization ahead of withdrawal, and finally post-randomization once withdrawal had either been completed or failed. Of the eight recipients, a few were HCV-positive, while the remaining recipients had been transplanted for non-autoimmune, non-viral indications. General findings and caveats noted by the study authors: In a couple of subjects, low numbers of available donor cells limited the measurable donor-reactive repertoire. In most of the 8 subjects, regardless of tolerance or HCV status, circulating donor-reactive CD4 TCRbeta sequences dropped significantly post-transplant. Because allograft tissue specimens were not available, migration of donor-reactive T cells into the graft, rather than deletion, may have occurred. After accounting for repertoire turnover, donor-reactive detection was significantly reduced in 7 of 8 subjects for CD4 and 8 of 8 for CD8. Conclusions were preliminary, limited by small, heterogeneous patient numbers and non-standardized post-transplant time points. A greater decline was seen for donor-reactive sequences than for third party-reactive sequences, suggesting partial antigen-specific deletion unrelated to withdrawal success.

Unstimulated PBMCs, after thawing, were stained for CD3, CD4 and CD8 and then FACS-sorted into CD3+CD4+ and CD3+CD8+ populations. Randomization to immunosuppression withdrawal applied to every one of the 8 studied subjects. The Qiagen DNeasy Blood and Tissue Kit was used for genomic DNA isolation. Remarks on this clone: Its antigen remains undetermined. No much larger clonotype is one base removed from it; base qualities were not supplied.

The CDR3 goes from the cysteine to the phenylalanine over 17 residues. Kept here is only the CDR3 DNA, which spans 51 bases and is read in frame from base 1. As encoded in the germline V gene, CDR1 is SGHRS while CDR2 is YFSETQ. Deletion took 7 bases off V and 0 bases off J, with a span of 19 bases between the germline ends. Using immunoSEQ, frozen genomic DNA was subjected to high-throughput TCRbeta CDR3 sequencing, a process that included PCR amplification, mapping, bias correction and internal controls. Turning to the authors' computational methods: Only productive rearrangements were retained, with each unique TCRbeta sequence defined by its CDR3 nucleotide sequence together with its V and J gene. A sequence counted as donor-reactive only if the sequence showed at least 5-fold expansion in CFSE-low cells compared with unstimulated pre-transplant cells and had a frequency of at least 0.01%. To ensure at least 90% detection power, minimum frequency thresholds were set for each subject based on that subject's lowest-template unstimulated sample. Repertoire turnover was measured by Jensen-Shannon divergence between the top 1000 TCRbeta sequences post- and pre-transplant. Changes in detection of donor-reactive sequences were assessed with two-sided Fisher's exact tests. Not all clones reach the TCRdb copy of this immuneACCESS table, which keeps in-frame sequences only. Checked studies attribute under half of the gap to unresolved V genes and leave the rest unexplained. The DNA was the basis for D and trimming; V, J and clone size are from that table. This sample has approximately 70,000 clones in its table, and 84% of those were observed once. The top ten constitute 2.1% of the sample.

Sequences were derived from CD4+ T cells from blood, sampled around 48 months after liver transplant. The source of this sequence is a human patient who received a liver transplant. Following transplantation, part of the T cell population may be supplied by the graft donor rather than the patient. The V gene is TRBV5-1 and the J gene is TRBJ2-2; the D gene cannot be resolved reliably. The CDR3 corresponds to CASSPPRVRTNTGELFF. The bases are TGCGCCAGCTCCCCTCCTCGGGTCCGTACGAACACCGGGGAGCTGTTTTTT.